These 3 T cell receptor beta chains came from one sample sequenced in a study of blood T cell repertoires in COVID-19. TCRdb's copy holds only in-frame clones and misses some; the assay was immunoSEQ multiplex PCR. The sample includes 150,000 to 200,000 clones, 85% seen only once; the top ten take around 3.2%. The sequencing input was peripheral blood. The receptor source for this set is a human donor with acute or convalescent COVID-19. The donor label of this sample is uncertain.

The rearrangement joins TRBV19 to TRBJ2-7; perhaps TRBD2 as D (6 bases). Trimming left V 0 bases short and J 0 bases short, with 15 bases between. From germline, CDR1 is LNHDA and CDR2 SQIVND (reference sequence). The CDR3 contains 17 residues. The CDR3 here is CASSIDGGEIGSYEQYF. The CDR3, as DNA: TGTGCCAGTAGTATAGATGGAGGGGAAATCGGCTCCTACGAGCAGTACTTC. The whole variable domain, remainder taken from reference TRBV19 and TRBJ2-7, is DGGITQSPKYLFRKEGQNVTLSCEQNLNHDAMYWYRQDPGQGLRLIYYSQIVNDFQKGDIAEGYSVSREKKESFPLTVTSAQKNPTAFYLCASSIDGGEIGSYEQYFGPGTRLTVT.

This chain connects TRBV2 to TRBJ1-3; D is uncertain. V lost 3 bases and J 3 bases, leaving 12 bases between the germline ends. The germline V gene encodes CDR1 SNHLY and CDR2 FYNNEI. The length of the CDR3 is 15 residues. CDR3 protein: CASSEEGVVGNTIYF. For the CDR3, the DNA is TGTGCCAGCAGTGAGGAGGGAGTGGTTGGAAACACCATATATTTT.

This clone appeared once. Other DNA variants within this sample encode the same CDR3. The chain carries TRBV5-1 and TRBJ1-2, with 10 bases matching TRBD1. The germline V gene encodes CDR1 SGHRS and CDR2 YFSETQ. After removal of 4 bases from V and 2 bases from J, the junction contained 2 bases not matched to a gene. This CDR3 has 14 residues. The CDR3: CASSPGQGNYGYTF. The CDR3 DNA is TGCGCCAGCAGCCCGGGACAGGGGAACTATGGCTACACCTTC.